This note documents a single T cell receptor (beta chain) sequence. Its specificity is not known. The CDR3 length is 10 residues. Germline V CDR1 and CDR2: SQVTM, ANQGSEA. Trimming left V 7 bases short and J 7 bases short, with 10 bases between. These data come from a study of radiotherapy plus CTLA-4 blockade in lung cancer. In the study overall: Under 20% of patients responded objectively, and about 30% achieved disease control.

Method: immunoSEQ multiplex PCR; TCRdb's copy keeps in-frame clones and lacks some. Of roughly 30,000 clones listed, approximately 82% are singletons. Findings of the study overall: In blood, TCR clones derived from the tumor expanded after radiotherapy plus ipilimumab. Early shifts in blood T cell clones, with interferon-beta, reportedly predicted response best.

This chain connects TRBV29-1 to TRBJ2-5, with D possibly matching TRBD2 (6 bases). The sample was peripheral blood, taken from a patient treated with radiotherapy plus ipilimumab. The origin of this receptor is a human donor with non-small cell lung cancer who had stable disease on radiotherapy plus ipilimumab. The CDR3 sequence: CSGGEMTQYF. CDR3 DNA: TGCAGCGGGGGGGAGATGACCCAGTACTTC.